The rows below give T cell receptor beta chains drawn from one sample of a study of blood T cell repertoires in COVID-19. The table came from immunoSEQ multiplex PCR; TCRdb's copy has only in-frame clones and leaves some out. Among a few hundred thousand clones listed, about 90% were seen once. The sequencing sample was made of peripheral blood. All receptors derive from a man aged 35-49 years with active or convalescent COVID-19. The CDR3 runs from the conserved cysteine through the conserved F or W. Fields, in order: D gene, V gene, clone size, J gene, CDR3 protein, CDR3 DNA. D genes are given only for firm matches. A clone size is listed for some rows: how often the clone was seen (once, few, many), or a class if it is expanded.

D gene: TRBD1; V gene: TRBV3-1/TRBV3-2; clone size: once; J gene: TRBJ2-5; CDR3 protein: CASSLEQGARSQETQYF; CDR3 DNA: TGTGCCAGCAGTCTCGAACAGGGGGCAAGGTCCCAAGAGACCCAGTACTTC
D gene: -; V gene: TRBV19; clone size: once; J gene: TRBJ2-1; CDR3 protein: CASSMGGGPLDNEQFF; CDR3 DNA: TGTGCCAGTAGTATGGGTGGAGGTCCTCTCGACAATGAGCAGTTCTTC
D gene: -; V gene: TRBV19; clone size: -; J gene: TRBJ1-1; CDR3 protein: CASSFSPNTEAFF; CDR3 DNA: TGTGCCAGTAGTTTTTCCCCAAACACTGAAGCTTTCTTT
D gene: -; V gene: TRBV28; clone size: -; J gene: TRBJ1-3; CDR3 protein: CASRDGAGNTIYF; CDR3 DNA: TGTGCCAGCAGAGACGGAGCCGGAAACACCATATATTTT
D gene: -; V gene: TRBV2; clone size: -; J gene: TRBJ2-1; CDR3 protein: CASSDRLRGNEQFF; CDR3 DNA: TGTGCCAGCAGTGATAGACTCCGGGGGAATGAGCAGTTCTTC
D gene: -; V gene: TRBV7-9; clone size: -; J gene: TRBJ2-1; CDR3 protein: CASRETTGLSSYNEQFF; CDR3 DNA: TGTGCCAGCAGAGAAACTACAGGGCTCAGCTCCTACAATGAGCAGTTCTTC
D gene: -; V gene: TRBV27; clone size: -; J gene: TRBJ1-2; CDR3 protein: CASAEQGYGYTF; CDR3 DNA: TGTGCCAGCGCTGAACAGGGCTATGGCTACACCTTC
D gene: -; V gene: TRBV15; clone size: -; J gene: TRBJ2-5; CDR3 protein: CATSRGGTQETQYF; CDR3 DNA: TGTGCCACCAGCAGAGGAGGGACTCAAGAGACCCAGTACTTC
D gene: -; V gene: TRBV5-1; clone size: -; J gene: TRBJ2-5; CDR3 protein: CASSLALAGGETQYF; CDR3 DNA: TGCGCCAGCAGCTTGGCACTAGCAGGGGGGGAGACCCAGTACTTC
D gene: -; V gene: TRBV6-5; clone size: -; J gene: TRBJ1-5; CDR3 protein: CASSPQGGGQPQHF; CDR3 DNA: TGTGCCAGCAGTCCCCAGGGTGGCGGTCAGCCCCAGCATTTT
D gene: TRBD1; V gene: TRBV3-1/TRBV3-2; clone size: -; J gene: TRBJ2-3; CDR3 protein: CASSPRGQSTDTQYF; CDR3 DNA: TGTGCCAGCAGCCCCAGGGGGCAGAGCACAGATACGCAGTATTTT
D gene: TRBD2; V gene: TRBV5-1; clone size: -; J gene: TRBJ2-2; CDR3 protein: CASSLDLAGGPFETGELFF; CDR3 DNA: TGCGCCAGCAGCTTGGACCTAGCGGGAGGGCCTTTTGAAACCGGGGAGCTGTTTTTT
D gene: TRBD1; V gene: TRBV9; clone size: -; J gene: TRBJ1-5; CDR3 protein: CASSASGGAAQPQHF; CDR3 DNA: TGTGCCAGCAGCGCCTCAGGGGGCGCGGCTCAGCCCCAGCATTTT
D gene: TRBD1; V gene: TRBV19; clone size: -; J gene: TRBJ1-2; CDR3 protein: CASSIDGGQGLSGYTF; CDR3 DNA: TGTGCCAGTAGTATAGATGGGGGACAGGGGTTGAGCGGCTACACCTTC
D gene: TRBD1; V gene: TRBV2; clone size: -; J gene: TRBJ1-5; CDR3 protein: CASRDTGVQPQHF; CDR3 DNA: TGTGCCAGCAGGGACACAGGGGTCCAGCCCCAGCATTTT
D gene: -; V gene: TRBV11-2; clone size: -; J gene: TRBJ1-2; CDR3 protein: CASSPPGGNYGYTF; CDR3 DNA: TGTGCCAGCAGCCCCCCCGGGGGTAACTATGGCTACACCTTC
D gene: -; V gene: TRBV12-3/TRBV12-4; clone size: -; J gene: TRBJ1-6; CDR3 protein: CASSFPNSPLHF; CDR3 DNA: TGTGCCAGCAGTTTCCCGAATTCACCCCTCCACTTT
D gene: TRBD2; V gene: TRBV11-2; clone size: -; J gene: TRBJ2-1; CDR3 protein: CASSLDFGGSEQFF; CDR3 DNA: TGTGCCAGCAGCTTAGATTTCGGGGGGTCAGAGCAGTTCTTC
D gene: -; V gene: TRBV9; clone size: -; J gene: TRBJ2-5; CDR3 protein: CASSVAPQGGETQYF; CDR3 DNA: TGTGCCAGCAGCGTAGCACCTCAGGGTGGGGAGACCCAGTACTTC
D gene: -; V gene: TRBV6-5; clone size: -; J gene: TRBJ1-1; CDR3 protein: CASSLQGRGNTEAFF; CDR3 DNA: TGTGCCAGCAGTTTACAGGGTCGTGGGAACACTGAAGCTTTCTTT
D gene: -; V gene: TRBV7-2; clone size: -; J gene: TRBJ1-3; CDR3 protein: CAAGYSGNTIYF; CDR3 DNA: TGTGCGGCGGGGTACTCTGGAAACACCATATATTTT
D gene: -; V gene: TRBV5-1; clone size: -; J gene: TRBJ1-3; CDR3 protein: CASSYDTGNTIYF; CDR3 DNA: TGCGCCAGCAGCTATGACACTGGAAACACCATATATTTT
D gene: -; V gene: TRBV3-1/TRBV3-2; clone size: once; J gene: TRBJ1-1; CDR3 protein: CATQGRGEAFF; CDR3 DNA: TGTGCCACCCAAGGGAGGGGGGAAGCTTTCTTT
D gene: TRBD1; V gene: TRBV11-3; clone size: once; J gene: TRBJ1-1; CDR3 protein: CASRRQGNTEAFF; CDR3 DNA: TGTGCCAGCAGGCGACAGGGCAACACTGAAGCTTTCTTT
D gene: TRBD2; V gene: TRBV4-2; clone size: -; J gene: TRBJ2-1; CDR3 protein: CASSHATSGGLDEQFF; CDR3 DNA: TGTGCCAGCAGCCACGCGACTAGCGGGGGGTTAGATGAGCAGTTCTTC
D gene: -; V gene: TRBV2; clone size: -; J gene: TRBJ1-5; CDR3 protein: CASSEERGGQPQHF; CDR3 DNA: TGTGCCAGCAGTGAAGAGAGGGGAGGGCAGCCCCAGCATTTT
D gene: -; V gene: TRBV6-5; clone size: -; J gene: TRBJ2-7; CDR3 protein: CASNNKGIPYF; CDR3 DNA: TGTGCCAGCAACAATAAGGGGATTCCTTACTTC
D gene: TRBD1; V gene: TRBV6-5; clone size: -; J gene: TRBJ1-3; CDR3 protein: CASSDRGRRNTIYF; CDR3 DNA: TGTGCCAGCTCAGACAGGGGGAGACGAAACACCATATATTTT
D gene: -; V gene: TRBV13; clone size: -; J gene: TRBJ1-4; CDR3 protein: CASSRRQPVDEKLFF; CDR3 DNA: TGTGCCAGCAGCCGTCGACAGCCAGTCGATGAAAAACTGTTTTTT
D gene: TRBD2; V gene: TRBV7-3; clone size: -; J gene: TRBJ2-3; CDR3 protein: CASSLNSGGTEDTDTQYF; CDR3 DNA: TGTGCCAGCAGCTTAAATAGCGGGGGGACCGAAGATACAGATACGCAGTATTTT
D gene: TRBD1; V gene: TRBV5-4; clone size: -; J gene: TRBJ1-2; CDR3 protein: CASSLGTGIYGYTF; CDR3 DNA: TGTGCCAGCAGCTTGGGGACAGGGATCTATGGCTACACCTTC
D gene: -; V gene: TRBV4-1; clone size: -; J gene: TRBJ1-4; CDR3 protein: CASSPGGEGEKLFF; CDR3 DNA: TGCGCCAGCAGCCCGGGGGGAGAGGGTGAAAAACTGTTTTTT
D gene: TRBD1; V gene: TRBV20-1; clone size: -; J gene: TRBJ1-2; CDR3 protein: CSARQGDGYTF; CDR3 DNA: TGCAGTGCACGACAGGGAGATGGCTACACCTTC
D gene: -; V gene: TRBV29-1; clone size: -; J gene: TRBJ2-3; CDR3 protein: CRGGADNTDTQYF; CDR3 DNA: TGCAGGGGGGGGGCCGACAACACAGATACGCAGTATTTT
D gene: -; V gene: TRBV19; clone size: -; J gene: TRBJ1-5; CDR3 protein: CASGDRPWGNQPQHF; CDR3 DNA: TGTGCCAGTGGAGACAGGCCGTGGGGCAATCAGCCCCAGCATTTT
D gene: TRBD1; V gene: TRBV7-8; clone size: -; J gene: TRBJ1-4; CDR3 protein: CASSARTGPNEKLFF; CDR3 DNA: TGTGCCAGCAGCGCGCGGACAGGGCCTAATGAAAAACTGTTTTTT